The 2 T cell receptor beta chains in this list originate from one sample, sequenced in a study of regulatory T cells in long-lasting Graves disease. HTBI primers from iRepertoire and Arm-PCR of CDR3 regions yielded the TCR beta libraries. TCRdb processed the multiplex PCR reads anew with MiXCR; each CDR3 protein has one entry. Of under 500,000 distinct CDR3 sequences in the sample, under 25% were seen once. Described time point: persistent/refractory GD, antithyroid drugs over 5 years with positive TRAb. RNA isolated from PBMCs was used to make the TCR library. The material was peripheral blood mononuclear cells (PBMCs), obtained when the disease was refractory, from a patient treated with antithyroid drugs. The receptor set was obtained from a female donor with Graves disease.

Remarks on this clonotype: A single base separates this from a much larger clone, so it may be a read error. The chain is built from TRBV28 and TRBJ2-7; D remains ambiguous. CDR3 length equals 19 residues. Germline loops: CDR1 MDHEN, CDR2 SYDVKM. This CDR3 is CASSLLGSHIKSVSYGQYF. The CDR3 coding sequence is TGTGCCAGCAGTTTATTAGGCTCCCACATAAAGTCTGTATCCTACGGGCAGTACTTC.

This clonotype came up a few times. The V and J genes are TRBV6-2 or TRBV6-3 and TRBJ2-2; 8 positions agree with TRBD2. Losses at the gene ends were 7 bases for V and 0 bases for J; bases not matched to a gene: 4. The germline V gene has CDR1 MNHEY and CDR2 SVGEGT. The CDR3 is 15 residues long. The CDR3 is CASTRAGANTGELFF. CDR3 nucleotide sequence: TGTGCCAGCACGCGAGCGGGGGCGAACACCGGGGAGCTGTTTTTT.